This T cell receptor (beta chain) comes out of a study of OX40 agonist ivuxolimab in advanced cancers. The CDR3 consists of 16 residues. Germline V gene data show CDR1 as SGHDN and CDR2 as FVKESK. V shed 1 base and J shed 8 bases, with 20 bases lying between them. Clones were sequenced by immunoSEQ multiplex PCR, and TCRdb holds only the in-frame ones, with some missing. The repertoire holds about 150,000 clones, 90% to 95% seen once, with about 0.3% in the top ten. The TCR was taken from an adult with an advanced solid tumor such as melanoma, head and neck, liver or kidney cancer. V is TRBV14 and J is TRBJ1-2; D possibly corresponds to TRBD1 (6 bases). This material consisted of CD4+ or CD8+ T cells sorted from blood, taken in a trial of the OX40 agonist ivuxolimab. The CDR3 DNA reads as TGTGCCAGCAGCCAAGGCCAGGGGATTAGGCAACGGGGCTACACCTTC. Its protein product is CASSQGQGIRQRGYTF.